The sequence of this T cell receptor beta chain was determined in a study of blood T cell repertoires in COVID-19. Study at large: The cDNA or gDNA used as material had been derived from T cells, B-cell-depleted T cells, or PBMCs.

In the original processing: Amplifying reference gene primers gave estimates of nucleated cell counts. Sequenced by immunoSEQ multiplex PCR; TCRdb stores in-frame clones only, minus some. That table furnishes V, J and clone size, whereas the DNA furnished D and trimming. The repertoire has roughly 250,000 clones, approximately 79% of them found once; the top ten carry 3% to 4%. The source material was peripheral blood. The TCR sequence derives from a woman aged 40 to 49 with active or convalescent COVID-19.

As DNA, the CDR3 is TGTGCCAGCAGCGTAGTGGGGGGGAGAGAGACCCAGTACTTC. Amino acids: CASSVVGGRETQYF. The chain joins TRBV9 to TRBJ2-5; TRBD2 agrees at 7 bases. After removal of 0 bases from V and 4 bases from J, the junction contained 3 bases not matched to a gene. The germline gives CDR1 SGDLS, CDR2 YYNGEE. The length of the CDR3 is 14 residues.